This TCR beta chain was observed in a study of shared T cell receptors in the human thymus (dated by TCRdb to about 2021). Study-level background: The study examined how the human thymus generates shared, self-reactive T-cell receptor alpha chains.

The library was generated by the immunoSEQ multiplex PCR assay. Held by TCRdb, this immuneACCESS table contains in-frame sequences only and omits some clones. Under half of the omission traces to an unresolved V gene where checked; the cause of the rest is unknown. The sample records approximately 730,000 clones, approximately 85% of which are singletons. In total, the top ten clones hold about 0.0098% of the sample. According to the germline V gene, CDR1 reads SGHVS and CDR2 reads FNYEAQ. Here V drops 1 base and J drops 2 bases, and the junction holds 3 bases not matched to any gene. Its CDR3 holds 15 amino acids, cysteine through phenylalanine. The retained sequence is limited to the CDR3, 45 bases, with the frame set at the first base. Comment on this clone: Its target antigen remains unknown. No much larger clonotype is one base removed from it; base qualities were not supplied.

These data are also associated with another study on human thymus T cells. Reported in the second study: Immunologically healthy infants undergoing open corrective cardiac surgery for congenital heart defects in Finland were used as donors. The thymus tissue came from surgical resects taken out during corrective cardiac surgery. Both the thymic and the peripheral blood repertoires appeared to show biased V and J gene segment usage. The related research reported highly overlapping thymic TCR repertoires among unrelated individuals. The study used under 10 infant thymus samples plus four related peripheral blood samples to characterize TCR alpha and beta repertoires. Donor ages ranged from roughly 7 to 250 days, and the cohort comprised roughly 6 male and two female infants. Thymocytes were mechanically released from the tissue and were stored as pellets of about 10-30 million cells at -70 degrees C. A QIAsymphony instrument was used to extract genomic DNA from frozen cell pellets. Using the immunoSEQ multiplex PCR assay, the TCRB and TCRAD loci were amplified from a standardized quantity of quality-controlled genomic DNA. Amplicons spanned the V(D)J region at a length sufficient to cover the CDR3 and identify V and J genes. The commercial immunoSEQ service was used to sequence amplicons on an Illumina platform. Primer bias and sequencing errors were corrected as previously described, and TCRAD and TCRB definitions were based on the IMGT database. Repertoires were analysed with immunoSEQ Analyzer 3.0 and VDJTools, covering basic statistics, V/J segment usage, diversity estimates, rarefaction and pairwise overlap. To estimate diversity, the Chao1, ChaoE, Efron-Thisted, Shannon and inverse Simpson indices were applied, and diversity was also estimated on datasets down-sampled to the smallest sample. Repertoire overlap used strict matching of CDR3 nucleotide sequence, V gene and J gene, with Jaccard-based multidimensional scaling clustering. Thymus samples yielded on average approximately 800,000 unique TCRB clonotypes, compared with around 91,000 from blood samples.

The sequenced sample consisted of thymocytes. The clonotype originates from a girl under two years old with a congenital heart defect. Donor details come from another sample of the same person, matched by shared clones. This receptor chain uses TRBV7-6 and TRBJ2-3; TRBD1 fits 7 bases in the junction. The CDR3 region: CASSLGGQFTDTQYF. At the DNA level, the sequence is TGTGCCAGCAGCTTAGGGGGACAGTTCACAGATACGCAGTATTTT.